This T cell receptor (beta chain) was captured in a study of shared clonotypes between healthy human individuals. Deep was the level used in running the assay. Ten immunoSEQ deep assay plates were used to sequence the DNA of unsorted PBMCs. Measured with immunoSEQ multiplex PCR; TCRdb has only the in-frame clones, and not every one. The sample shows approximately 500,000 clones, roughly 78% of them seen only once. Genomic DNA from unsorted samples was obtained from 80 million to 100 million PBMCs (per sample). The ends were cut back, 4 bases at V and 4 bases at J, with 21 bases in the middle. Germline CDR1 and CDR2: MNHNS and SASEGT. The CDR3 length is 17 residues.

Source material: PBMCs. The receptor was isolated from a woman aged 40 to 55 in good health. Some clones in this sample may be carry-over from other donors' samples. The V gene is TRBV6-1, the J gene TRBJ2-3; the D gene is possibly TRBD1 (6 bases). CDR3 nucleotide sequence: TGTGCCAGCAGTGGCTATCAAACAGGGTCTCGCCCAGATACGCAGTATTTT. It yields the protein CASSGYQTGSRPDTQYF.